The 14 T cell receptor beta chains given below trace back to one sample, sequenced in a study of shared clonotypes between healthy human individuals (dated by TCRdb to 2020 to 2022). Library method: the immunoSEQ multiplex PCR assay. The table was pulled from immuneACCESS by TCRdb, which kept in-frame rearrangements only. Such tables lose some clones; where checked, under half of the loss comes from unresolved V genes, and the rest has no known cause. The sample table shows approximately 1,500,000 clones, and 96% are seen once. The top ten hold roughly 1.2% of the sample. Sample: naive CD4+ T cells sorted from blood. Explained via the paper, the cell subset or site label denotes: CD45RA+ positively selected. These receptors originate from a man younger than 45 in good health.

The chain links TRBV7-8 to TRBJ2-7; 7 bases match TRBD2. Germline V gene data show CDR1 as SGHVS and CDR2 as FQNEAQ. The CDR3 runs 13 residues. V gave up 5 bases and J gave up 6 bases; unmatched junction bases: 7. This CDR3 reads CASSQRLAFEQYF. As DNA, the CDR3 is TGTGCCAGCAGCCAACGACTAGCATTCGAGCAGTACTTC.

V usage is TRBV6-6 and J usage is TRBJ2-7; 7 bases agree with TRBD2. Trimming removed 2 bases from V and 0 bases from J; junction bases left unmatched: 4. The CDR3 totals 15 residues. The germline CDR1 and CDR2 sequences are MNHNY and SVGAGI (reference sequence). The CDR3 reads CASSYEGGPSYEQYF. The CDR3 region has the DNA TGTGCCAGCAGTTACGAGGGAGGGCCCTCCTACGAGCAGTACTTC.

J is TRBJ2-7 and V is TRBV6-5; 7 bases line up with TRBD2. The CDR3 is made up of 13 amino acids. Germline CDR1 MNHEY, CDR2 SVGAGI. The ends lost 5 bases at V and 6 bases at J; junction bases unmatched: 7. The CDR3 DNA sequence: TGTGCCAGCAGTCCCGGGGGGTCCCTCGAGCAGTACTTC. The encoded protein is CASSPGGSLEQYF.

This chain links TRBV7-2 with TRBJ1-5; D perhaps matches TRBD1 (5 bases). The germline V gene has CDR1 SGHTA and CDR2 FQGNSA. This CDR3 contains 14 residues. Trimming took off 4 bases at V and 0 bases at J, with 7 bases between the two ends. CDR3 amino acids: CASSSRVSNQPQHF. The CDR3 DNA reads as TGTGCCAGCAGCTCCAGGGTTAGCAATCAGCCCCAGCATTTT. Full variable domain (remainder filled in from reference TRBV7-2 and TRBJ1-5): GAGVSQSPSNKVTEKGKDVELRCDPISGHTALYWYRQSLGQGLEFLIYFQGNSAPDKSGLPSDRFSAERTGGSVSTLTIQRTQQEDSAVYLCASSSRVSNQPQHFGDGTRLSIL.

The rearrangement uses TRBV27 and TRBJ2-7; a possible D gene is TRBD2 (6 bases). Germline lookup yields CDR1 MNHEY and CDR2 SMNVEV (reference sequence). With 6 bases removed from V and 5 bases from J, the gap between germline ends came to 14 bases. The CDR3 contains 13 residues. CDR3 in DNA: TGTGCCAGCAGGGTAAGCGGGTCTCACGAGCAGTACTTC. Protein product: CASRVSGSHEQYF.

CDR3 bases: TGTGCCAGCTCACCTTCACAGAACAATGAGCAGTTCTTC. It yields the protein CASSPSQNNEQFF. The chain links TRBV18 to TRBJ2-1; D ambiguous. The CDR3 totals 13 residues. Germline lookup yields CDR1 KGHSH and CDR2 LQKENI. V lost 3 bases to trimming and J lost 5 bases, with 8 bases between them.

This chain connects TRBV30 to TRBJ1-5; D not resolved. CDR3 length: 16 residues. The V end was cut by 0 bases, the J end by 7 bases, with 19 bases between. The germline CDR1 and CDR2 sequences are GTSNPN and SVGIG (reference sequence). This CDR3 is CAWSVRAMDPRQPQHF. As DNA, the CDR3 is TGTGCCTGGAGTGTAAGGGCGATGGATCCGAGACAGCCCCAGCATTTT.

The chain employs TRBV10-1 and TRBJ2-5; tentatively, D is TRBD1 (5 bases). The germline V gene has CDR1 WNHNN and CDR2 SYGVQD (reference sequence). The ends were cut back, 3 bases at V and 2 bases at J, with 13 bases in the middle. CDR3 length: 15 residues. The CDR3 nucleotides are TGCGCCAGCAGTGATCACCGGACAACTCAAGAGACCCAGTACTTC. This translates into CASSDHRTTQETQYF.

V is TRBV5-1 and J is TRBJ2-1; TRBD2 is a possible D gene (6 bases). V dropped 3 bases and J dropped 2 bases, with 9 bases sitting between them. Germline CDR1 and CDR2: SGHRS and YFSETQ. The CDR3 totals 14 residues. The CDR3 here is CASSSRGAYNEQFF. Written as DNA, the CDR3 is TGCGCCAGCAGCTCGCGCGGGGCCTACAATGAGCAGTTCTTC.

This clone was counted a single time. The V and J genes are TRBV6-1 and TRBJ2-5, with TRBD2 matching 9 bases. J lost 1 base, V lost 4 bases, and 7 bases had no gene match. Germline values: CDR1 MNHNS, CDR2 SASEGT. The CDR3 covers 16 residues. The DNA for the CDR3 is TGTGCCAGCAGTGCTATTAGCGGGAGCGTCCAAGAGACCCAGTACTTC. It is translated as CASSAISGSVQETQYF.

V and J are TRBV9 and TRBJ2-1, with D possibly matching TRBD2 (5 bases). The germline gives CDR1 SGDLS, CDR2 YYNGEE. The CDR3 extends over 11 amino acids. The ends were cut back, 4 bases at V and 13 bases at J, with 12 bases in the middle. This chain's CDR3 is CASSPGDGQFF. CDR3 in DNA: TGTGCCAGCAGCCCCGGGGATGGACAGTTCTTC. Using reference TRBV9 and TRBJ2-1 for the parts outside the CDR3, the full variable domain is DSGVTQTPKHLITATGQRVTLRCSPRSGDLSVYWYQQSLDQGLQFLIQYYNGEERAKGNILERFSAQQFPDLHSELNLSSLELGDSALYFCASSPGDGQFFGPGTRLTVL.

The rearrangement links TRBV23-1 to TRBJ2-3, with TRBD1 matching over 7 bases. TRBV23-1 is an open reading frame, and its role is uncertain. The trim removed 1 base at V and 2 bases at J, leaving 12 bases unmatched. This CDR3 contains 18 residues. CDR3 nucleotides: TGCGCCAGCAGTCAATTCCCCACCGAGGACAGGCCCACAGATACGCAGTATTTT. As protein: CASSQFPTEDRPTDTQYF.

The chain links TRBV19 to TRBJ2-1, with TRBD2 identical over 14 bases. The CDR3 sequence is 16 residues long. Germline V gene sequence: CDR1 LNHDA, CDR2 SQIVND (reference sequence). The J segment lost 4 bases and the V segment lost 4 bases, leaving 3 bases of the junction unmatched. In DNA, the CDR3 is TGTGCCAGTAGTAGACGACTAGCGGGAGGGTACAATGAGCAGTTCTTC. Protein: CASSRRLAGGYNEQFF.

The rearrangement joins TRBV5-6 to TRBJ2-1, with D tentatively TRBD2 (6 bases). The CDR3 totals 14 residues. The V and J ends lost 3 bases and 10 bases respectively, with 17 bases between them. Germline V gene data show CDR1 as SGHDT and CDR2 as YYEEEE. CDR3 amino acids: CASSSPGGVGEQFF. CDR3 coding DNA: TGTGCCAGCAGCTCTCCCGGCGGGGTGGGGGAGCAGTTCTTC.